The 9 T cell receptor beta chains below come from one sample, sequenced in a study of vaccination and CD4 T cells after COVID-19. Their cognate antigens are unknown. Treatment here: 10-day PBMC culture with coronavirus spike peptide pools or control peptides (ViraFEST assay). CD4+ T cells that had been cultured provided DNA sequenced with the Oncomine TCR Beta short-read assay. Each CDR3 protein gets one entry after TCRdb re-called the PCR reads with MiXCR. Counted here are 15,000 to 20,000 distinct CDR3 sequences, 30% to 40% occurring once; the ten biggest clones make up around 23%. Sequenced material: CD4+ T cells from blood, cultured in vitro, taken before SARS-CoV-2 vaccination. The source of these receptors is a human donor who received a COVID-19 vaccine.

This clonotype occurred a few times. The J gene is TRBJ1-3, the V gene TRBV20-1; D unresolved. This CDR3 has 13 residues. Germline lookup yields CDR1 DFQATT and CDR2 SNEGSKA (reference sequence). The V and J ends lost 5 bases and 0 bases respectively, with 8 bases between them. CDR3 region: CSAEGNSGNTIYF. The CDR3 DNA follows: TGCAGTGCTGAGGGTAACTCTGGAAACACCATATATTTT.

The chain employs TRBV20-1 and TRBJ2-1; the D is unclear. V was trimmed by 3 bases and J by 0 bases, leaving 12 bases between them. Germline CDR1 DFQATT, CDR2 SNEGSKA (reference sequence). The CDR3 consists of 15 residues. DNA for the CDR3: TGCAGTGCTAGTTCCAGCCTAAGCTCCTACAATGAGCAGTTCTTC. Its translation is CSASSSLSSYNEQFF.

On this clonotype itself: One end of the junction does not line up with germline, which may come from a read error. This sequence joins TRBV15 and TRBJ2-3, with TRBD1 matching 7 bases. CDR1 and CDR2 (germline): LNHNV, YYDKDF (reference sequence). The CDR3 consists of 16 residues. The CDR3 reads CATGRQATGVADTQYF. The CDR3 coding sequence is TGTGCCACCGGCAGACAGGCCACAGGGGTGGCAGATACGCAGTATTTT.

The chain is built from TRBV30 and TRBJ2-2; D may be TRBD1 or TRBD2 (6 bases each). CDR1 GTSNPN and CDR2 SVGIG come from the germline V gene (reference sequence). The CDR3 totals 16 residues. V lost 3 bases, J lost 4 bases, and 18 bases lay in between. CDR3 bases: TGTGCCTGGAGGGTAAGGGGGGCGCAAGGCACCGGGGAGCTGTTTTTT. Protein product: CAWRVRGAQGTGELFF.

This chain joins TRBV27 and TRBJ2-3; TRBD2 agrees at 13 bases. V trimming: 3 bases; J trimming: 6 bases; junction bases outside the gene matches: 15. Germline-derived CDR1 and CDR2 are MNHEY and SMNVEV (reference sequence). The CDR3 has 19 residues. The CDR3: CASSFQTTGLAGQMDTQYF. CDR3 nucleotide sequence: TGTGCCAGCAGTTTCCAAACGACGGGACTAGCGGGGCAAATGGATACGCAGTATTTT.

This sequence joins TRBV20-1 and TRBJ2-3; the match to TRBD2 covers 8 bases. In germline, CDR1 is DFQATT, CDR2 SNEGSKA (reference sequence). The CDR3 sequence is 15 residues long. The ends lost 3 bases at V and 8 bases at J; junction bases unmatched: 13. CDR3 nucleotides: TGCAGTGCTAGCCGCTGGACTAGCATTGGGAGTACGCAGTATTTT. Residues: CSASRWTSIGSTQYF.

The chain recombines TRBV11-1 with TRBJ2-5; 12 bases line up with TRBD2. Trimming at V came to 5 bases and at J to 4 bases, leaving 8 bases not matched to a gene. The CDR3 has 16 amino acids. CDR1 is SGHAT and CDR2 is FQDESV in the germline V gene (reference sequence). DNA for the CDR3: TGTGCCAGCAGCATCACACTAGCGGGGGGCGCAGAGACCCAGTACTTC. Residues: CASSITLAGGAETQYF. The variable domain in full, completed from reference TRBV11-1 and TRBJ2-5, reads EAEVAQSPRYKITEKSQAVAFWCDPISGHATLYWYRQILGQGPELLVQFQDESVVDDSQLPKDRFSAERLKGVDSTLKIQPAELGDSAMYLCASSITLAGGAETQYFGPGTRLLVL.

In this sample, this clonotype turned up a few times. V is TRBV2 and J is TRBJ1-5; TRBD1 is a possible D gene (6 bases). The CDR3 contains 14 residues. Per the germline V gene, CDR1 is SNHLY and CDR2 is FYNNEI. Trimming took 7 bases from V and 1 from J, leaving 11 bases between them. The CDR3 bases are TGTGCCAGCAACAGGGCAGGGAGCAATCAGCCCCAGCATTTT. This encodes CASNRAGSNQPQHF.

The chain is built from TRBV5-1 and TRBJ2-3; 11 bases agree with TRBD2. In germline, CDR1 is SGHRS, CDR2 YFSETQ. J was trimmed by 5 bases and V by 5 bases; bases with no gene match: 7. There are 15 residues in the CDR3. CDR3 loop: CASSAASGGKDTQYF. In DNA form, the CDR3 reads TGCGCCAGCAGTGCGGCTAGCGGGGGGAAAGATACGCAGTATTTT.